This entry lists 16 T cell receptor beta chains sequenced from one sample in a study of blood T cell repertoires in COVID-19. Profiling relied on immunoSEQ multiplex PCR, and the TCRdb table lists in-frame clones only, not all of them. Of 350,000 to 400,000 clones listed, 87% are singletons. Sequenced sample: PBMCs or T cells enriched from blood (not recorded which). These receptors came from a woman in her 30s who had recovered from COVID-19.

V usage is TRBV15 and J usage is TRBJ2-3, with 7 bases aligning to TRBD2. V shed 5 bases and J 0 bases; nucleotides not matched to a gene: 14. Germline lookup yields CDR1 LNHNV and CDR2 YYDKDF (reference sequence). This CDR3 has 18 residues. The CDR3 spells CATSSPIGGSTSTDTQYF. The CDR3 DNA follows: TGTGCCACCAGCTCACCGATCGGGGGGAGCACTAGCACAGATACGCAGTATTTT.

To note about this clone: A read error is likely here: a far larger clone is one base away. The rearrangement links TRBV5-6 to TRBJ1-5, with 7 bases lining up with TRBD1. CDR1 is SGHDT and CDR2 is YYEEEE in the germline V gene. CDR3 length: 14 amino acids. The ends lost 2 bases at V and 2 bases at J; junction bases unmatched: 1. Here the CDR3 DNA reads TGTGCCAGCAGCTTAGGGACAGGCAATCAGCCCCAGCATTTT. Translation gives CASSLGTGNQPQHF.

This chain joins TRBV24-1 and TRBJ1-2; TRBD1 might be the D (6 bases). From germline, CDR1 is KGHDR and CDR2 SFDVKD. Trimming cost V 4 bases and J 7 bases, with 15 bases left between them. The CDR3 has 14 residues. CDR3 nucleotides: TGTGCCACCAGTGACAACACAGGGCGTGGTGGCTACACCTTC. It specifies CATSDNTGRGGYTF.

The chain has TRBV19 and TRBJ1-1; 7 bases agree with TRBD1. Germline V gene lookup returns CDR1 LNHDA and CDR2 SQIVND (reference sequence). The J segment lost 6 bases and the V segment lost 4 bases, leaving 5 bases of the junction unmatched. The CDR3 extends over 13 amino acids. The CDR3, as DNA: TGTGCCAGTAGTACTCGGGACAGTGCTGAAGCTTTCTTT. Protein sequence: CASSTRDSAEAFF.

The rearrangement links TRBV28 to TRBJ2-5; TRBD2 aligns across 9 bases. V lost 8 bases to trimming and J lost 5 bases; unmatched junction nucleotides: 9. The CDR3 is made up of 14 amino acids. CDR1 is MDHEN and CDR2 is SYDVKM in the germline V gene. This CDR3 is CASDGVAGGETQYF. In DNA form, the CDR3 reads TGTGCCAGCGACGGAGTTGCGGGGGGGGAGACCCAGTACTTC.

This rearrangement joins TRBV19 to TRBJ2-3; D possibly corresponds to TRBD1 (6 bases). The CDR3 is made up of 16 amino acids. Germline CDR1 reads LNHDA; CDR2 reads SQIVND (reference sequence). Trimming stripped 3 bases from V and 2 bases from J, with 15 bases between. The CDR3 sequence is CASSMSRDKTTDTQYF. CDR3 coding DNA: TGTGCCAGTAGTATGTCCCGGGACAAGACCACAGATACGCAGTATTTT. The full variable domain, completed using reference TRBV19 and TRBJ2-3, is DGGITQSPKYLFRKEGQNVTLSCEQNLNHDAMYWYRQDPGQGLRLIYYSQIVNDFQKGDIAEGYSVSREKKESFPLTVTSAQKNPTAFYLCASSMSRDKTTDTQYFGPGTRLTVL.

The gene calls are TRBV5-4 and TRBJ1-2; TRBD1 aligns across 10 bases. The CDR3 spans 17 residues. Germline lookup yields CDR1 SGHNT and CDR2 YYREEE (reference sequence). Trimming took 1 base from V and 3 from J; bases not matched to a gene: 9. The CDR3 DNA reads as TGTGCCAGCAGCTTGTATGGTAAAGGACAGGGGGACTATGGCTACACCTTC. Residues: CASSLYGKGQGDYGYTF.

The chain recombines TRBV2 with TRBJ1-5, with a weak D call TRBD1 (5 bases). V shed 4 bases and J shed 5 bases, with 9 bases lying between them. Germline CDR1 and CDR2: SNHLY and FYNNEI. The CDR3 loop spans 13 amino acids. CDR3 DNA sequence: TGTGCCAGCAGTGGACAGCCTGATCAGCCCCAGCATTTT. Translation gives CASSGQPDQPQHF.

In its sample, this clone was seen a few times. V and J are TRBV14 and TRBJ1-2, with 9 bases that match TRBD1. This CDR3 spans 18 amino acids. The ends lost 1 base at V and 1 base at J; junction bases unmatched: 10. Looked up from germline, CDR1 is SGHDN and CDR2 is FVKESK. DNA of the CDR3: TGTGCCAGCAGCCAAGCTTGGGACAGGGATCTCAATAACTATGGCTACACCTTC. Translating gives CASSQAWDRDLNNYGYTF.

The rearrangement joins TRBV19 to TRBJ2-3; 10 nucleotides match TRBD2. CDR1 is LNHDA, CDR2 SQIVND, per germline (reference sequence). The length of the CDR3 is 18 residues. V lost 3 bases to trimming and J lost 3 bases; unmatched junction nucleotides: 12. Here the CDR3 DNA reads TGTGCCAGTAGTATGATGAGGACTAGCGGTCGAGGTACAGATACGCAGTATTTT. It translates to CASSMMRTSGRGTDTQYF.

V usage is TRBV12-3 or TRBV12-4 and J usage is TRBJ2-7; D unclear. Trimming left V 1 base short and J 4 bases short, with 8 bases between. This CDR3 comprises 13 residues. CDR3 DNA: TGTGCCAGCAGTTTAGGTGCAGTTTACGAGCAGTACTTC. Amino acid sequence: CASSLGAVYEQYF.

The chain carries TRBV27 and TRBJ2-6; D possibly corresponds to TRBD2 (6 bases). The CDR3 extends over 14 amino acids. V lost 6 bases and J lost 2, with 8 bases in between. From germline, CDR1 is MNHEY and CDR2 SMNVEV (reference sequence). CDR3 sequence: CASSRGAGANVLTF. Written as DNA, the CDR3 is TGTGCCAGCAGCCGCGGGGCTGGGGCCAACGTCCTGACTTTC.

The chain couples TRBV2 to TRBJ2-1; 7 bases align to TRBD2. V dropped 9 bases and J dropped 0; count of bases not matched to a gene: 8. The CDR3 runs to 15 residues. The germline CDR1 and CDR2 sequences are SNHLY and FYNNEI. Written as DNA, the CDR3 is TGTGCCAGTATCGGCGCTAGCGGCTCCTACAATGAGCAGTTCTTC. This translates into CASIGASGSYNEQFF. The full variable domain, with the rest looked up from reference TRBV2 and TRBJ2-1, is EPEVTQTPSHQVTQMGQEVILRCVPISNHLYFYWYRQILGQKVEFLVSFYNNEISEKSEIFDDQFSVERPDGSNFTLKIRSTKLEDSAMYFCASIGASGSYNEQFFGPGTRLTVL.

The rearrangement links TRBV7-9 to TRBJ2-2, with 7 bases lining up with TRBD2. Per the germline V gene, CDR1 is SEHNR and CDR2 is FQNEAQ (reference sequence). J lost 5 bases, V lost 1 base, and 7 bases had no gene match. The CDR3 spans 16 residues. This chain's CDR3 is CASSLVSGGLTGELFF. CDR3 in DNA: TGTGCCAGCAGCTTAGTTTCCGGGGGGTTGACCGGGGAGCTGTTTTTT.

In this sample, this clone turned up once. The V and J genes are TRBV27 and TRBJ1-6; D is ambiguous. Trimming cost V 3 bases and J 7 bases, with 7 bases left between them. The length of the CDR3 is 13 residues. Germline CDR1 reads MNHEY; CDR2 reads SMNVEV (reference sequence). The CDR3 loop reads CASSLLENSPLHF. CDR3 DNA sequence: TGTGCCAGCAGTTTGTTGGAGAATTCACCCCTCCACTTT.

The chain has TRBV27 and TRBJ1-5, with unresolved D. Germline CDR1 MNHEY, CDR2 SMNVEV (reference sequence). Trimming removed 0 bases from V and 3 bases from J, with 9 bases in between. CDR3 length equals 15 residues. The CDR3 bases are TGTGCCAGCAGTTTATCGCACCCCTACAATCAGCCCCAGCATTTT. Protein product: CASSLSHPYNQPQHF.